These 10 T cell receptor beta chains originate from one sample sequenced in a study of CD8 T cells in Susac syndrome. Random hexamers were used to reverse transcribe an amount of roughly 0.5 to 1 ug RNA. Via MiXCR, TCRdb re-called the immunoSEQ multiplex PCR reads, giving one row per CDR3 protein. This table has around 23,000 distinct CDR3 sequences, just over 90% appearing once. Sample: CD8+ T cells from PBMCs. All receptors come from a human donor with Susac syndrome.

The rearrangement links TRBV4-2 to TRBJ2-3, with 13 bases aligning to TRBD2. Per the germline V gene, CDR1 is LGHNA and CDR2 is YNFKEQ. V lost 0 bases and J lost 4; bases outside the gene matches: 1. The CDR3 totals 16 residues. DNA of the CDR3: TGTGCCAGCAGCCAAGATGGGACTAGCGGGGCAGATACGCAGTATTTT. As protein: CASSQDGTSGADTQYF.

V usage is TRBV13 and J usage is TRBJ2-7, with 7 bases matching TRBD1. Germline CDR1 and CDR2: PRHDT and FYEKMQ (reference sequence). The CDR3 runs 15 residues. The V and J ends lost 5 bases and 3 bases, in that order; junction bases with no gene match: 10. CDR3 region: CASSDRTGDGYEQYF. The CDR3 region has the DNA TGTGCCAGCAGCGACCGGACAGGTGATGGCTACGAGCAGTACTTC.

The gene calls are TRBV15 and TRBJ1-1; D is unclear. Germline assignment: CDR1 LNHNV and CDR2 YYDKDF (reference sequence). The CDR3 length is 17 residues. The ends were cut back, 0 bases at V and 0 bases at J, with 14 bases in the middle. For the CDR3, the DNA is TGTGCCACCAGCAGAGATACGGAAGGGAACTTGAACACTGAAGCTTTCTTT. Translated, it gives CATSRDTEGNLNTEAFF. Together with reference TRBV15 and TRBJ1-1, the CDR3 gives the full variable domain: DAMVIQNPRYQVTQFGKPVTLSCSQTLNHNVMYWYQQKSSQAPKLLFHYYDKDFNNEADTPDNFQSRRPNTSFCFLDIRSPGLGDTAMYLCATSRDTEGNLNTEAFFGQGTRLTVV.

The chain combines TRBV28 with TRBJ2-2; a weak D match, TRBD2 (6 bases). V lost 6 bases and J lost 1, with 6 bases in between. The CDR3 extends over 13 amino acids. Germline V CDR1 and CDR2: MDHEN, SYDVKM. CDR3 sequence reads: CASREGNTGELFF. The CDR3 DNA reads TGTGCCAGCAGGGAGGGGAACACCGGGGAGCTGTTTTTT. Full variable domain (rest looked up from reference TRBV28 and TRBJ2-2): DVKVTQSSRYLVKRTGEKVFLECVQDMDHENMFWYRQDPGLGLRLIYFSYDVKMKEKGDIPEGYSVSREKKERFSLILESASTNQTSMYLCASREGNTGELFFGEGSRLTVL.

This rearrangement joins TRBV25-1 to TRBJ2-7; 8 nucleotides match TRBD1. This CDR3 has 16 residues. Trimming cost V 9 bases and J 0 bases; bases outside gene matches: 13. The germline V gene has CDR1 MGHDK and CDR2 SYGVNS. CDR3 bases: TGTGCCAGGATATACCCGGGACAGGAATTCTCCTACGAGCAGTACTTC. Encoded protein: CARIYPGQEFSYEQYF.

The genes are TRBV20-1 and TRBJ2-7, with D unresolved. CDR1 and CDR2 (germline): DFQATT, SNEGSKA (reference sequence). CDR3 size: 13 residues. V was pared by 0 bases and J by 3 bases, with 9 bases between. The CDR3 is CSARDHSLYEQYF. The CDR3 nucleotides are TGCAGTGCTAGAGATCACAGCCTCTACGAGCAGTACTTC.

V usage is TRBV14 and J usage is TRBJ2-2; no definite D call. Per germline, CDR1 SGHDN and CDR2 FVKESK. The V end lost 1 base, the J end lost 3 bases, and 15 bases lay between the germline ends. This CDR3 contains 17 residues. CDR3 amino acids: CASSQGGSVEDTGELFF. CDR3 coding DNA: TGTGCCAGCAGCCAAGGAGGATCGGTGGAAGACACCGGGGAGCTGTTTTTT.

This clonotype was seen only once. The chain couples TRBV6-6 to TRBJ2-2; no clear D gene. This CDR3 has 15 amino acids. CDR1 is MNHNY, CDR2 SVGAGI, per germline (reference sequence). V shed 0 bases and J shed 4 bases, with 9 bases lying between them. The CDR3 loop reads CASSYSFLFTGELFF. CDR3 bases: TGTGCCAGCAGTTACTCGTTCTTATTCACCGGGGAGCTGTTTTTT.

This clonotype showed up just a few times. In DNA, the CDR3 is TGCGCCAGCAGATTCAGAGGGGAGACAGTCAATGAGCAGTTCTTC. Translation: CASRFRGETVNEQFF. The chain employs TRBV4-1 and TRBJ2-1; D tentatively reads TRBD1 or TRBD2 (5 bases each). V was cut by 6 bases and J by 6 bases, with 18 bases left in between. The CDR3 is 15 amino acids. In germline, CDR1 is MGHRA, CDR2 YSYEKL.

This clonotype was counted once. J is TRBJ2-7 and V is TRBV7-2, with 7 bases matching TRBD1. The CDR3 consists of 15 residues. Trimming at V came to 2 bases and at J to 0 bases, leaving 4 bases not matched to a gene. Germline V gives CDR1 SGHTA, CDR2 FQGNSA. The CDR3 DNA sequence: TGTGCCAGCAGCTTAACGGGACAGTCCTCCTACGAGCAGTACTTC. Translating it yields CASSLTGQSSYEQYF.